This T cell receptor (beta chain) is drawn from a study of blood T cell repertoires in COVID-19. The wider study: Samples taken during acute and convalescent COVID-19 were collected in the United States, Italy and Spain. The analysed material was cDNA or gDNA that came from T cells, B-cell-depleted T cells, or PBMCs.

Original methodology: Using reference gene primer amplification, nucleated cell counts were estimated. The repertoire was sequenced with immunoSEQ multiplex PCR; TCRdb's copy has only in-frame clones and lacks some. V, J and clone size are taken as reported in that table, and D and trimming were inferred from the DNA itself. Of 200,000 to 250,000 clones in the sample, roughly 92% are singletons; the top ten hold 0.82%. The CDR3 consists of 14 residues. Germline CDR1 and CDR2: MDHEN and SYDVKM. Deletions cut 4 bases from V and 2 bases from J, with 6 bases between. Seattle-derived patients entered the study during active infection and were followed longitudinally.

The clonotype originates from a man aged 60 to 75 with COVID-19, enrolled during active disease. Source material: peripheral blood. The chain employs TRBV28 and TRBJ2-6; D perhaps matches TRBD2 (6 bases). The CDR3 loop reads CASSSGAGANVLTF. The CDR3 DNA follows: TGTGCCAGCAGTTCGGGGGCTGGGGCCAACGTCCTGACTTTC. Together with reference TRBV28 and TRBJ2-6, the CDR3 gives the full variable domain: DVKVTQSSRYLVKRTGEKVFLECVQDMDHENMFWYRQDPGLGLRLIYFSYDVKMKEKGDIPEGYSVSREKKERFSLILESASTNQTSMYLCASSSGAGANVLTFGAGSRLTVL.